This T cell receptor beta chain was sequenced during a study of shared clonotypes between healthy human individuals. Germline assignment: CDR1 MNHNY and CDR2 SVGAGI (reference sequence). This CDR3 is 16 amino acids long. V trimming: 7 bases; J trimming: 4 bases; junction bases outside the gene matches: 13. Some clones are missing from TCRdb's copy, which holds only in-frame ones; the method was immunoSEQ multiplex PCR. Of roughly 2.6 million clones listed, 90% to 95% are singletons. The rearrangement joins TRBV6-6 to TRBJ2-1; TRBD1 agrees at 7 bases. This TCR came from a man younger than 35 in good health. The sequenced sample was naive CD4+ T cells sorted from blood. The subset denotes: CD45RA+ positively selected. The CDR3, as DNA: TGTGCCAGCACCCGAACAGAGAAACAGGGGTACAATGAGCAGTTCTTC. Its protein is CASTRTEKQGYNEQFF.